The 22 T cell receptor beta chains in this list originate from one sample, sequenced in a study of hypomethylating agent response in myelodysplastic syndrome. TCRdb's table, derived via immunoSEQ multiplex PCR, lists solely in-frame clones and lacks some. The sample contains about 3,100 clones, roughly 77% of which appear only once. This material consisted of bone marrow, taken before or after starting hypomethylating agent treatment for myelodysplastic syndrome (not recorded which). Receptors originate from a human donor with myelodysplastic syndrome.

In its sample, this clone was seen once. The chain joins TRBV7-8 to TRBJ2-5, with 11 bases identical to TRBD1. The better agreement between TRBJ2-7 and the DNA end casts doubt on the J call. This CDR3 contains 16 residues. CDR1 SGHVS and CDR2 FQNEAQ come from the germline V gene. CDR3 sequence (DNA): TGTGCCAGCAGCCGATCCTCCGGGACAGGGGGGCGCGAGCAGTACTTC. As protein: CASSRSSGTGGREQYF.

The chain recombines TRBV4-3 with TRBJ2-5; the match to TRBD1 covers 9 bases. CDR1 is LGHNA and CDR2 is YSLEER in the germline V gene. V lost 3 bases and J lost 4; bases outside the gene matches: 6. This CDR3 has 15 residues. The CDR3 spells CASSQGQGNGETQYF. CDR3 nucleotide sequence: TGCGCCAGCAGCCAGGGACAGGGTAATGGAGAGACCCAGTACTTC.

V and J are TRBV13 and TRBJ2-1; D not resolved. Germline V gene data show CDR1 as PRHDT and CDR2 as FYEKMQ (reference sequence). This CDR3 has 12 amino acids. V was pared by 0 bases and J by 10 bases, with 7 bases between. CDR3 nucleotide sequence: TGTGCCAGCAGCTTAGGCCAAAGAGAGCAGTTCTTC. It encodes CASSLGQREQFF.

This clone occurred a few times. The chain links TRBV7-9 to TRBJ1-5, with 11 bases that match TRBD1. CDR3 length: 15 residues. J gave up 7 bases and V 1 base, and 3 bases lay outside the gene matches. In germline, CDR1 is SEHNR, CDR2 FQNEAQ (reference sequence). CDR3 sequence: CASSLGGQGEQPQHF. CDR3 coding DNA: TGTGCCAGCAGCTTAGGGGGACAGGGGGAACAGCCCCAGCATTTT.

The chain has TRBV7-6 and TRBJ2-2; D unclear. CDR1 is SGHVS, CDR2 FNYEAQ, per germline. V was clipped by 5 bases and J by 6 bases, with 16 bases between them. There are 15 residues in the CDR3. The CDR3 reads CASSQGDRTAGELFF. DNA of the CDR3: TGTGCCAGCAGCCAAGGCGATAGGACGGCCGGGGAGCTGTTTTTT.

The V and J genes are TRBV4-3 and TRBJ2-7; 11 positions match TRBD2. The CDR3 spans 17 residues. V trimming: 2 bases; J trimming: 0 bases; junction bases outside the gene matches: 6. Germline CDR1 reads LGHNA; CDR2 reads YSLEER. CDR3 loop: CASSQQVAGGSSYEQYF. In nucleotides, the CDR3 is TGCGCCAGCAGCCAACAAGTAGCGGGGGGGAGCTCCTACGAGCAGTACTTC.

This clone was counted only a few times. V usage is TRBV6-5 and J usage is TRBJ1-1; 8 bases fit TRBD1. Germline V gene data show CDR1 as MNHEY and CDR2 as SVGAGI. J was trimmed by 6 bases and V by 2 bases; bases with no gene match: 2. The CDR3 consists of 13 residues. CDR3 region: CASSYTGGAEAFF. In DNA form, the CDR3 reads TGTGCCAGCAGTTACACAGGGGGAGCTGAAGCTTTCTTT.

The V gene is TRBV5-6, the J gene TRBJ1-2; D gene ambiguous. Germline V gene data show CDR1 as SGHDT and CDR2 as YYEEEE. The CDR3 is 14 amino acids. V was shortened by 1 base and J by 7 bases, with 14 bases between the two germline ends. DNA for the CDR3: TGTGCCAGCAGCTTGAGGGATCAGCGAAGTGGCTACACCTTC. Its translation: CASSLRDQRSGYTF.

The genes are TRBV7-9 and TRBJ2-5; tentatively, D is TRBD2 (5 bases). Trimming cost V 0 bases and J 11 bases, with 10 bases left between them. This CDR3 comprises 12 residues. Germline V CDR1 and CDR2: SEHNR, FQNEAQ (reference sequence). For the CDR3, the DNA is TGTGCCAGCAGCTTAGCAGACGGGGAGCAGTACTTC. Its translation: CASSLADGEQYF. Filled out from reference TRBV7-9 and TRBJ2-5, the complete variable domain reads DTGVSQNPRHKITKRGQNVTFRCDPISEHNRLYWYRQTLGQGPEFLTYFQNEAQLEKSRLLSDRFSAERPKGSFSTLEIQRTEQGDSAMYLCASSLADGEQYFGPGTRLLVL.

V and J are TRBV6-5 and TRBJ2-2, with TRBD1 matching 7 bases. The CDR3 contains 14 residues. J gave up 4 bases and V 6 bases, and 5 bases lay outside the gene matches. Germline assignment: CDR1 MNHEY and CDR2 SVGAGI. The CDR3 protein is CASRWGQTTGELFF. In DNA form, the CDR3 reads TGTGCCAGCAGATGGGGACAGACCACCGGGGAGCTGTTTTTT.

In this sample, this clone turned up a few times. The chain uses TRBV10-3 and TRBJ2-7; D not resolved. This CDR3 has 11 amino acids. Per germline, CDR1 ENHRY and CDR2 SYGVKD. V lost 6 bases to trimming and J lost 2 bases, with 5 bases between them. The CDR3 region has the DNA TGTGCCATCAGGCAGACCTACGAGCAGTACTTC. Translated, it gives CAIRQTYEQYF.

V gene TRBV9 combines with J gene TRBJ2-3; D is unclear. Per the germline V gene, CDR1 is SGDLS and CDR2 is YYNGEE. V was pared by 0 bases and J by 4 bases, with 18 bases between. CDR3 length: 17 residues. CDR3 bases: TGTGCCAGCAGCGTAGGTTTGTCTCGGGCTCTCCCAGATACGCAGTATTTT. It yields the protein CASSVGLSRALPDTQYF.

The V call is TRBV19, the J call TRBJ1-1; D not resolved. Looked up from germline, CDR1 is LNHDA and CDR2 is SQIVND (reference sequence). V was pared by 0 bases and J by 8 bases, with 7 bases between. The CDR3 has 12 residues. CDR3 nucleotide sequence: TGTGCCAGTAGTATAGAAGGATGGGAAGCTTTCTTT. It encodes CASSIEGWEAFF. Full variable domain (rest looked up from reference TRBV19 and TRBJ1-1): DGGITQSPKYLFRKEGQNVTLSCEQNLNHDAMYWYRQDPGQGLRLIYYSQIVNDFQKGDIAEGYSVSREKKESFPLTVTSAQKNPTAFYLCASSIEGWEAFFGQGTRLTVV.

This chain links TRBV6-5 with TRBJ2-6; D ambiguous. This CDR3 comprises 14 residues. Germline CDR1 is MNHEY and CDR2 is SVGAGI. Trimming stripped 8 bases from V and 3 bases from J, with 11 bases between. CDR3 bases: TGTGCCAGCCGTCAGGTATATGGGGCCAACGTCCTGACTTTC. As protein: CASRQVYGANVLTF.

This clone was counted a single time. This chain links TRBV19 with TRBJ2-7; D might be TRBD1 (5 bases). The CDR3 consists of 12 residues. The germline gives CDR1 LNHDA, CDR2 SQIVND (reference sequence). Trimming took off 5 bases at V and 3 bases at J, with 8 bases between the two ends. In DNA, the CDR3 is TGTGCCAGTAGTCTTACAGGCTACGAGCAGTACTTC. Residues: CASSLTGYEQYF.

The chain recombines TRBV6-6 with TRBJ1-4; no reliable D call. Per germline, CDR1 MNHNY and CDR2 SVGAGI (reference sequence). The CDR3 extends over 14 amino acids. Trimming shortened V by 4 bases and J by 7 bases, and 13 bases separated the two germline ends. The CDR3 DNA follows: TGTGCCAGCAGTTGGGCAGTTGAAATTGAAAAACTGTTTTTT. Translated: CASSWAVEIEKLFF.

The V call is TRBV20-1, the J call TRBJ1-1; D call uncertain. The germline V and J ends were trimmed by 2 bases and 1 base, with 2 bases remaining between them. From germline, CDR1 is DFQATT and CDR2 SNEGSKA (reference sequence). The CDR3 has 11 amino acids. The CDR3 DNA sequence: TGCAGTGCTAGACGGAACACTGAAGCTTTCTTT. This sequence encodes CSARRNTEAFF.

The chain uses TRBV5-4 and TRBJ1-2; 7 bases are shared with TRBD1. Germline trimming cut 6 bases from V and 2 bases from J; bases unmatched to any gene: 10. Germline lookup yields CDR1 SGHNT and CDR2 YYREEE (reference sequence). This CDR3 is built from 15 residues. The CDR3 DNA follows: TGTGCCAGCACGCCGCTGGGACAGATAAACTATGGCTACACCTTC. Encoded protein: CASTPLGQINYGYTF.

The V call is TRBV7-2, the J call TRBJ2-7; no firm D call. Germline CDR1 SGHTA, CDR2 FQGNSA. Trimming pared 1 base from V and 1 base from J, leaving 8 bases between. CDR3 length: 14 amino acids. The CDR3 bases are TGTGCCAGCAGCTTAGGAATCAGGTCCTACGAGCAGTACTTC. Residues: CASSLGIRSYEQYF.

This clone is classed as large. The V gene is TRBV5-4, the J gene TRBJ1-2; TRBD1 agrees at 9 bases. CDR1 is SGHNT, CDR2 YYREEE, per germline (reference sequence). This CDR3 is 17 amino acids long. The ends lost 4 bases at V and 3 bases at J; junction bases unmatched: 13. The CDR3 DNA follows: TGTGCCAGCAGCGCCGGGACAGGGTATGAGGGCTACTATGGCTACACCTTC. It specifies CASSAGTGYEGYYGYTF.

This clone was seen more than once but under ten times. The V and J genes are TRBV5-1 and TRBJ1-2; no definite D call. With 0 bases removed from V and 3 bases from J, the gap between germline ends came to 9 bases. This CDR3 region has 14 residues. Germline loops: CDR1 SGHRS, CDR2 YFSETQ. The chain's CDR3 is CASSLGPRDYGYTF. CDR3 DNA: TGCGCCAGCAGCTTGGGCCCGAGGGACTATGGCTACACCTTC.

The V and J genes are TRBV5-6 and TRBJ1-3; 7 positions match TRBD1. Germline V lookup: CDR1 SGHDT, CDR2 YYEEEE. The CDR3 contains 14 residues. Losses at the gene ends were 4 bases for V and 4 bases for J; bases not matched to a gene: 5. Here the CDR3 reads CASSPTGMGNTIYF. CDR3 bases: TGTGCCAGCAGCCCGACAGGGATGGGAAACACCATATATTTT.